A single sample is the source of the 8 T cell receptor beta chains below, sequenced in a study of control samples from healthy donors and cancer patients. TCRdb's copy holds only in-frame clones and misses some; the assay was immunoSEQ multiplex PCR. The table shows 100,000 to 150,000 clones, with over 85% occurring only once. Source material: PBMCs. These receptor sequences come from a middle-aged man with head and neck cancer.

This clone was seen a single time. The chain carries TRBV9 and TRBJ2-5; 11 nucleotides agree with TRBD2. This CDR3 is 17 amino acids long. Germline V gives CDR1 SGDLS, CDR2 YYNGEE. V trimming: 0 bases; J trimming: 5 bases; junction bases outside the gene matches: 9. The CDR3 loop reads CASSVDSGRAVSETQYF. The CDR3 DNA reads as TGTGCCAGCAGCGTAGATAGCGGGAGGGCCGTTTCGGAGACCCAGTACTTC.

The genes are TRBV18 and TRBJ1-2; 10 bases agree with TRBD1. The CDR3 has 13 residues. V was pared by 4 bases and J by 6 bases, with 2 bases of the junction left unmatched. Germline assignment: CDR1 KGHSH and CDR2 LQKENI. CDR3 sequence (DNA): TGTGCCAGCTCACGACAGGGGGCGAATGGCTACACCTTC. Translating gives CASSRQGANGYTF.

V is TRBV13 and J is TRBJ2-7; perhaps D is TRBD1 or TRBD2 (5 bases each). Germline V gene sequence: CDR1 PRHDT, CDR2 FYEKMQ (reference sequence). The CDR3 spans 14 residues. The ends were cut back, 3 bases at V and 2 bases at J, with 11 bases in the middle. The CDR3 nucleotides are TGTGCCAGCAGCTTTCCGGGGCGGCCCTACGAGCAGTACTTC. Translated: CASSFPGRPYEQYF.

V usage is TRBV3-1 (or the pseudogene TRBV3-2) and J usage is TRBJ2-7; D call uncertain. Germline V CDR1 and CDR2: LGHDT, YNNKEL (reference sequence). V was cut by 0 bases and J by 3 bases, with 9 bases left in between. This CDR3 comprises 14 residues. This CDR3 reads CASSQEDFGYEQYF. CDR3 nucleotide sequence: TGTGCCAGCAGCCAAGAAGATTTTGGCTACGAGCAGTACTTC.

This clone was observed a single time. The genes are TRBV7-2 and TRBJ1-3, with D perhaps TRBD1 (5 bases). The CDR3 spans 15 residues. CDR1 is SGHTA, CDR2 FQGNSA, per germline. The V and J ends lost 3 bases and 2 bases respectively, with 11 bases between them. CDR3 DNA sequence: TGTGCCAGCAGCTTTTTCCCAGGGACTGGAAACACCATATATTTT. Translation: CASSFFPGTGNTIYF.

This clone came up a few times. The CDR3 region is CASSYGTGEDTQYF. For the CDR3, the DNA is TGCGCCAGCAGCTACGGGACAGGGGAAGATACGCAGTATTTT. The V and J genes are TRBV5-1 and TRBJ2-3, with 10 bases lining up with TRBD1. Germline loops: CDR1 SGHRS, CDR2 YFSETQ. The CDR3 consists of 14 residues. The trim removed 3 bases at V and 5 bases at J, leaving 3 bases unmatched.

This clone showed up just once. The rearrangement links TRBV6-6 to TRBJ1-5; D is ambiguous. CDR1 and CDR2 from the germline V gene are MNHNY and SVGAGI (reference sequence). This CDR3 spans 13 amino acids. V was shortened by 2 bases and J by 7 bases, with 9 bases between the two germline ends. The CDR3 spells CASSYGRRQPQHF. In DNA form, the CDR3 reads TGTGCCAGCAGTTACGGACGCCGGCAGCCCCAGCATTTT.

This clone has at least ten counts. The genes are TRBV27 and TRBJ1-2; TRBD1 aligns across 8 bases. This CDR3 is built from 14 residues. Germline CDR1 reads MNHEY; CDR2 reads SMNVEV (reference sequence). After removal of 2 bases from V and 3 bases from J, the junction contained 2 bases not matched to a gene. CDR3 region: CASSLQGAHYGYTF. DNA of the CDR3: TGTGCCAGCAGTTTACAGGGGGCGCACTATGGCTACACCTTC.